This T cell receptor (beta chain) was identified in a study of patients and donors after allogeneic stem cell transplantation. TCRdb re-called the RT-PCR reads through MiXCR, storing one row per CDR3 protein. Among some 880,000 distinct CDR3 sequences listed, more than 15% were seen once. Germline V CDR1 and CDR2: SGHNT, YENEEA. The CDR3 loop spans 16 amino acids. Comments on this clonotype: The junction departs from the called germline gene at one end, perhaps through a read error.

The chain recombines TRBV11-3 with TRBJ1-2; D unresolved. The sequenced sample consisted of blood, either unsorted or a sorted T cell fraction (not recorded which). The source is a human donor who was either an allogeneic HSCT recipient or a stem cell or donor lymphocyte infusion donor (not recorded which). It is not recorded whose cells these are; they may come from a transplant donor. In nucleotides, the CDR3 is TGTGCCAGCACCTTACCCCAACTCTCACCGGACTATGGCTACACCTTC. The encoded protein is CASTLPQLSPDYGYTF.